The sequence of this T cell receptor (beta chain) was determined in a study of spatial heterogeneity in lung cancer. The V end was cut by 2 bases, the J end by 2 bases, with 9 bases between. The CDR3 has 14 amino acids. Per germline, CDR1 SNHLY and CDR2 FYNNEI. General study points: Intratumoral expanded alpha and beta TCR counts were found to track tumor mutation counts.

This clonotype is judged medium-sized (0.01 to 0.1%). The antigen remains undetermined. Time point given: sample taken at primary tumor resection. TCRdb reprocessed the 5' RACE reads via MiXCR and lists one record per CDR3 protein. This sample has 10,000 to 15,000 distinct CDR3 sequences, with less than 8% found just once. The TCR comes from a female donor with early-stage non-small cell lung cancer. The rearrangement joins TRBV2 to TRBJ2-5, with a possible D match to TRBD1 (6 bases). The sequencing used lung tumor tissue, collected at surgery. CDR3 nucleotide sequence: TGTGCCAGCAGTGAAATAACAGGGCAAGAGACCCAGTACTTC. Protein: CASSEITGQETQYF.